Sequencing of this T cell receptor (beta chain) was carried out in a study of T cell repertoires in cytomegalovirus infection (dated by TCRdb to 2018 to 2020). Background for the entire study: Donor HLA type was relevant to the analysis, as public TCR beta signatures indicated carriage of CMV infection together with the matching HLA type.

This clonotype was seen many times. Its antigen is unknown. The input lacks base qualities; no much larger clone sits a single base away. The run used an Illumina HiSeq 1500. TCRdb reworked the public reads: Q25 trimming with fastp, MiXCR clone assembly, productive beta chains retained. A single entry per CDR3 protein holds the most common genes and DNA from its merged rows. The sample contains roughly 180,000 distinct CDR3 sequences, 28% of them found a single time. 31% of the sample is in the top ten clones. The paper's findings and limits, for the study overall: Carriers of CMV infection plus the relevant HLA type were discriminated by the cumulative frequency of public TCR beta family members in the study cohort and in an independent roughly 370-donor cohort. The ex vivo response was dominated by HLA-C-restricted CMV-specific TCR beta clonotypes, which also provided the single most frequent clonotype in two of eight donors.

After removal of 1 base from V and 4 bases from J, the junction retains 2 bases not matched to a gene. The germline V gene gives CDR1 as SGHTA and CDR2 as FQGNSA. The CDR3 goes from the cysteine to the phenylalanine over 14 residues. This entry keeps only the CDR3 DNA: 42 bases, framed from base 1. The receptor was derived from a human donor in good health (CMV status not recorded). Some clones in this sample may be carry-over from other donors' samples. This receptor chain uses TRBV7-2 and TRBJ2-3; 7 of the junction bases match TRBD2. The material sequenced was PBMCs. The DNA sequence is as follows: TGTGCCAGCAGCTTAGGAGCGGGGTCAGATACGCAGTATTTT. Its product reads: CASSLGAGSDTQYF.